These 25 T cell receptor beta chains originate from one sample sequenced in a study of post-analysis software for immune sequencing data. Their antigens remain unidentified. Study-wide results and caveats: Patients had higher frequencies than controls of roughly five TRBV segments, including TRBV5-6, TRBV5-1 and TRBV20-1.

Presence of unique molecular identifiers characterized the TCR beta cDNA libraries. TCRdb re-analysed the PCR reads in MiXCR, keeping a single row per CDR3 protein. The sample consists of 750,000 to 950,000 distinct CDR3 sequences, 40% to 55% of them appearing once. Source material: blood. The receptors stem from a girl between 10 and 17 years old with multiple sclerosis.

This sequence joins TRBV7-9 and TRBJ1-2; 7 nucleotides agree with TRBD1. The CDR3 covers 16 residues. CDR1 is SEHNR and CDR2 is FQNEAQ in the germline V gene (reference sequence). J lost 4 bases, V lost 4 bases, and 12 bases had no gene match. CDR3 residues: CASSSDFRQGLYGYTF. The CDR3 nucleotides are TGTGCCAGCAGCTCCGATTTCAGACAGGGACTCTATGGCTACACCTTC.

The chain is built from TRBV11-2 and TRBJ2-1; a possible D gene is TRBD1 (6 bases). From germline, CDR1 is SGHAT and CDR2 FQNNGV. This CDR3 contains 18 residues. V was cut by 0 bases and J by 2 bases, with 17 bases left in between. The CDR3: CASSLDLSGHPPYNEQFF. The CDR3 DNA follows: TGTGCCAGCAGCTTAGATCTGTCGGGACACCCCCCCTACAATGAGCAGTTCTTC.

This clonotype was seen a few times. The CDR3 DNA reads as TGTGCCAGCAGGTCAACCGGGTCCGCGGGAAAACTGTTTTTT. Amino acid sequence: CASRSTGSAGKLFF. The chain joins TRBV6-5 to TRBJ1-4; D is unresolved. The V end was cut by 6 bases, the J end by 10 bases, with 18 bases between. The CDR3 is made up of 14 amino acids. Germline V CDR1 and CDR2: MNHEY, SVGAGI.

The genes are TRBV9 and TRBJ2-5, with 11 bases fitting TRBD2. Germline CDR1 and CDR2: SGDLS and YYNGEE. V shed 4 bases and J 5 bases; nucleotides not matched to a gene: 10. The CDR3 consists of 16 residues. CDR3 coding DNA: TGTGCCAGCAGCACGGAACTAGCGGGAGTCCGGGAGACCCAGTACTTC. Translation: CASSTELAGVRETQYF.

This clonotype has only a few counts. The rearrangement uses TRBV29-1 and TRBJ2-7; D unresolved. The CDR3 has 12 amino acids. Germline values: CDR1 SQVTM, CDR2 ANQGSEA. V lost 7 bases and J lost 1, with 11 bases in between. CDR3 sequence reads: CSAAADSYEQYF. The CDR3 nucleotides are TGCAGCGCTGCAGCTGATTCCTACGAGCAGTACTTC.

This clonotype was counted between two and nine times. The V call is TRBV7-8, the J call TRBJ2-5; weak D call: TRBD2 (6 bases). This CDR3 region has 12 residues. Trimming shortened V by 8 bases and J by 11 bases, and 18 bases separated the two germline ends. The germline gives CDR1 SGHVS, CDR2 FQNEAQ. The CDR3 spells CASAFTGGGQYF. For the CDR3, the DNA is TGTGCCAGCGCCTTTACAGGTGGGGGGCAGTACTTC.

The chain employs TRBV7-3 and TRBJ2-3; weak D call: TRBD2 (6 bases). Trimming removed 5 bases from V and 6 bases from J, with 18 bases in between. The germline V gene encodes CDR1 SGHTA and CDR2 FQGTGA. The CDR3 sequence is 15 residues long. This CDR3 is CASSPTAGGRDTQYF. The CDR3, as DNA: TGTGCCAGCAGCCCAACCGCCGGGGGAAGGGATACGCAGTATTTT.

Comment on this clonotype: Just one base apart from a much larger clone, this may be a read error. J is TRBJ1-1 and V is TRBV27; D uncertain. The CDR3 totals 13 residues. The V gene lost 0 bases and the J gene lost 3 bases, with 5 bases spanning the gap. The germline V gene has CDR1 MNHEY and CDR2 SMNVEV (reference sequence). As DNA, the CDR3 is TGTGCCAGCAGTTTATCGCAGTACACTGAAGCTTTCTTT. Translated: CASSLSQYTEAFF.

This clonotype showed up just once. The V gene is TRBV12-3 or TRBV12-4, the J gene TRBJ1-1, with D possibly TRBD1 on 5 matching bases. Trimming removed 5 bases from V and 1 base from J, with 14 bases in between. The CDR3 sequence is 15 residues long. In DNA form, the CDR3 reads TGTGCCAGCAGTCCCCTCGGGGGAGCGAACACTGAAGCTTTCTTT. As protein: CASSPLGGANTEAFF.

The rearrangement links TRBV20-1 to TRBJ2-1; weak D call: TRBD2 (6 bases). CDR1 DFQATT and CDR2 SNEGSKA come from the germline V gene (reference sequence). The CDR3 extends over 17 amino acids. V gave up 6 bases and J gave up 0 bases, with 21 bases separating them. The CDR3 sequence: CSAGTSSAKSSYNEQFF. CDR3 nucleotides: TGCAGTGCCGGCACTTCTAGCGCCAAAAGCTCCTACAATGAGCAGTTCTTC.

V gene TRBV28 combines with J gene TRBJ2-5; D might be TRBD1 (5 bases). The CDR3 has 15 residues. CDR1 is MDHEN and CDR2 is SYDVKM in the germline V gene. Trimming stripped 3 bases from V and 5 bases from J, with 16 bases between. CDR3 nucleotides: TGTGCCAGCAGTTTGCGGCAGGGATTTGGGGAGACCCAGTACTTC. Residues: CASSLRQGFGETQYF.

This clonotype was observed a handful of times. In nucleotides, the CDR3 is TGTGCCAGCAGTTTGTTTGAGAGTGAGACCCAGTACTTC. Residues: CASSLFESETQYF. The chain links TRBV6-5 to TRBJ2-5; D not resolved. This CDR3 contains 13 residues. The germline V and J ends were trimmed by 4 bases and 5 bases, with 11 bases remaining between them. Per the germline V gene, CDR1 is MNHEY and CDR2 is SVGAGI.

This chain uses TRBV20-1 with TRBJ2-7, with TRBD2 matching 7 bases. V shed 4 bases and J 2 bases; nucleotides not matched to a gene: 8. The CDR3 loop spans 14 amino acids. CDR1 and CDR2 from the germline V gene are DFQATT and SNEGSKA (reference sequence). The CDR3 bases are TGCAGTGCTAAAACCGGGAGGTCCCCCTACGAGCAGTACTTC. Residues: CSAKTGRSPYEQYF.

This chain joins TRBV5-1 and TRBJ1-4, with TRBD1 as a possible D gene (5 bases). Germline V gene lookup returns CDR1 SGHRS and CDR2 YFSETQ. The CDR3 is made up of 15 amino acids. V shed 5 bases and J shed 8 bases, with 19 bases lying between them. The CDR3 protein is CASSQQARGEEKLFF. CDR3 DNA: TGCGCCAGCAGTCAACAGGCGCGGGGAGAAGAAAAACTGTTTTTT. The whole variable domain, filled in from reference TRBV5-1 and TRBJ1-4, reads KAGVTQTPRYLIKTRGQQVTLSCSPISGHRSVSWYQQTPGQGLQFLFEYFSETQRNKGNFPGRFSGRQFSNSRSEMNVSTLELGDSALYLCASSQQARGEEKLFFGSGTQLSVL.

The V call is TRBV10-3, the J call TRBJ1-1, with D tentatively TRBD1 (5 bases). The CDR3 runs 15 residues. Germline-derived CDR1 and CDR2 are ENHRY and SYGVKD. V lost 6 bases and J 1 base, leaving 15 bases between the germline ends. The CDR3 region is CAIRARAGENTEAFF. The CDR3 bases are TGTGCCATCAGAGCCCGGGCGGGGGAGAACACTGAAGCTTTCTTT.

This clonotype showed up many times. V gene TRBV29-1 combines with J gene TRBJ2-5; 7 bases line up with TRBD2. Trimming at V came to 5 bases and at J to 5 bases, leaving 5 bases not matched to a gene. There are 12 residues in the CDR3. From germline, CDR1 is SQVTM and CDR2 ANQGSEA. For the CDR3, the DNA is TGCAGCGTTCAGCGGGGCGGCGAGACCCAGTACTTC. It specifies CSVQRGGETQYF.

The chain recombines TRBV2 with TRBJ2-4; maybe TRBD2 (5 bases). Germline-derived CDR1 and CDR2 are SNHLY and FYNNEI. The V end was cut by 1 base, the J end by 3 bases, with 7 bases between. This CDR3 has 14 amino acids. DNA for the CDR3: TGTGCCAGCAGTGAAGGACGGGGCAAAAACATTCAGTACTTC. Translating it yields CASSEGRGKNIQYF.

The gene calls are TRBV5-1 and TRBJ2-2, with a weak D call TRBD2 (5 bases). In germline, CDR1 is SGHRS, CDR2 YFSETQ. Deletions cut 4 bases from V and 4 bases from J, with 20 bases between. The CDR3 runs 17 residues. CDR3 sequence: CASSPRGRGWSTGELFF. The CDR3 nucleotides read TGCGCCAGCAGCCCCCGAGGCCGGGGTTGGAGCACCGGGGAGCTGTTTTTT.

The chain carries TRBV9 and TRBJ1-3; the D is unclear. CDR1 is SGDLS and CDR2 is YYNGEE in the germline V gene. The CDR3 is made up of 17 amino acids. Trimming removed 0 bases from V and 1 base from J, with 14 bases in between. CDR3 sequence: CASSVGSLSLSGNTIYF. CDR3 DNA: TGTGCCAGCAGCGTAGGGAGTCTGTCCCTATCTGGAAACACCATATATTTT.

The chain combines TRBV20-1 with TRBJ2-6, with D unresolved. The CDR3 sequence is 15 residues long. Trimming pared 1 base from V and 6 bases from J, leaving 13 bases between. Per the germline V gene, CDR1 is DFQATT and CDR2 is SNEGSKA (reference sequence). Here the CDR3 DNA reads TGCAGTGCTAGAGCCCGAGATCTTGTGGCCAACGTCCTGACTTTC. Its translation is CSARARDLVANVLTF.

A note on this clonotype: One end of the junction is discordant with germline, which a read error may explain. The V call is TRBV7-3, the J call TRBJ2-1; no definite D call. In germline, CDR1 is SGHTA, CDR2 FQGTGA. The CDR3 covers 17 residues. This chain's CDR3 is CASSPRPMADPYNEQFF. The CDR3 DNA reads as TGTGCCAGCAGCCCCAGGCCTATGGCGGACCCCTACAATGAACAGTTCTTC.

CDR3 sequence (DNA): TGTGCCAGCAGTTGGGCTAAGGGCGGTCTAGCCAAAAACATTCAGTACTTC. It specifies CASSWAKGGLAKNIQYF. This chain links TRBV6-5 with TRBJ2-4; D unclear. The CDR3 contains 17 residues. Germline V gives CDR1 MNHEY, CDR2 SVGAGI. With 4 bases removed from V and 0 bases from J, the gap between germline ends came to 16 bases.

This clonotype was seen once. V is TRBV20-1 and J is TRBJ2-4; possible D gene TRBD2, 5 bases. The J call may be mistaken, given a closer DNA end match to TRBJ2-5. Germline assignment: CDR1 DFQATT and CDR2 SNEGSKA (reference sequence). CDR3 length: 15 residues. The CDR3 region is CSARGTPRSRETQYF. The CDR3, as DNA: TGCAGTGCTAGAGGGACTCCCCGTAGTAGAGAGACCCAGTACTTC.

The gene calls are TRBV4-3 and TRBJ2-3; 7 bases fit TRBD2. Germline CDR1 is LGHNA and CDR2 is YSLEER. This CDR3 has 15 amino acids. V lost 3 bases, J lost 2 bases, and 5 bases stayed unmatched. This CDR3 reads CASSQGLPLTDTQYF. The CDR3 bases are TGCGCCAGCAGCCAGGGACTACCCCTCACAGATACGCAGTATTTT.

J is TRBJ1-2 and V is TRBV7-8, with D perhaps TRBD1 (6 bases). Germline V CDR1 and CDR2: SGHVS, FQNEAQ. The CDR3 is made up of 18 amino acids. Trimming shortened V by 4 bases and J by 4 bases, and 25 bases separated the two germline ends. CDR3 sequence (DNA): TGTGCCAGCAGCTCGTACCCACAGATGGGGGCGGGTGGCTATGGCTACACCTTC. This encodes CASSSYPQMGAGGYGYTF.